What follows are 2 T cell receptor beta chains derived from one specimen sequenced in a study of beta chain features in type 1 diabetes. All of the isolated RNA was reverse transcribed, so expressed TCRB transcripts were sequenced. Produced via immunoSEQ multiplex PCR; TCRdb's table is partial and in-frame only. The sample shows hundreds of thousands of clones, roughly 15% of them seen only once. Sequencing used naive CD4+ T cells from blood. Every receptor here comes from a man younger than 35 in good health.

This chain connects TRBV11-3 to TRBJ2-1; D ambiguous. Trimming pared 0 bases from V and 5 bases from J, leaving 5 bases between. This CDR3 is 13 amino acids long. Germline CDR1 is SGHNT and CDR2 is YENEEA. The CDR3 region is CASSLDRHNEQFF. The CDR3 nucleotides are TGTGCCAGCAGCTTAGATCGGCACAATGAGCAGTTCTTC.

The rearrangement uses TRBV7-8 and TRBJ2-7, with D perhaps being TRBD1 or TRBD2 (5 bases each). The CDR3 spans 14 residues. Germline CDR1 SGHVS, CDR2 FQNEAQ. The V gene lost 1 base and the J gene lost 3 bases, with 10 bases spanning the gap. The CDR3 bases are TGTGCCAGCAGCTTAGGGGACGGAAGCTACGAGCAGTACTTC. Amino acids: CASSLGDGSYEQYF.